A single TCR beta chain is shown here with its context. CDR3 length: 13 residues. The V end was cut by 6 bases, the J end by 3 bases, with 12 bases between. These data are taken from a study of shared clonotypes between healthy human individuals. Some 92 million PBMCs went into genomic DNA for unsorted samples. Several immunoSEQ 96-well plates shared each subset's DNA, each plate a replicate. Some clones are missing from TCRdb's copy, which holds only in-frame ones; the method was immunoSEQ multiplex PCR. The sample shows about 600,000 clones, around 80% of them seen only once. This clonotype was sampled from a woman between 40 and 50 years old in good health. Some clones in this sample may be carry-over from other donors' samples. The genes are TRBV23-1 and TRBJ2-7; no reliable D call. TRBV23-1 qualifies as an ORF whose function is uncertain. Sequences were obtained from PBMCs. The CDR3 region has the DNA TGCGCCAGCAGGGCTAATTACAGCTACGAGCAGTACTTC. This translates into CASRANYSYEQYF.